These 14 T cell receptor beta chains originate from one sample sequenced in a study of cytomegalovirus exposure and HLA in healthy donors. This PCR relied on a set of 60 Vbeta primers and 13 Jbeta primers. Sequencing used immunoSEQ multiplex PCR; TCRdb keeps in-frame clones, though not all of them. The table has about 170,000 clones, almost 80% seen once. The source material was PBMCs. These receptors all stem from a woman aged 45-60 years in good health and CMV-seropositive.

The DNA of the CDR3 is TGTGCCAGCAGCTTAGACACCCTCATGAACACTGAAGCTTTCTTT. Translating gives CASSLDTLMNTEAFF. The gene calls are TRBV5-5 and TRBJ1-1; the D is unclear. Germline CDR1 and CDR2: SGHKS and YYEKEE (reference sequence). CDR3 length: 15 residues. Trimming cost V 2 bases and J 0 bases, with 11 bases left between them.

This clone has just one count. The gene calls are TRBV29-1 and TRBJ2-1, with TRBD2 matching 11 bases. Unmatched junction bases numbered 10, after V lost 4 bases and J lost 8 bases. Per the germline V gene, CDR1 is SQVTM and CDR2 is ANQGSEA. The CDR3 extends over 15 amino acids. The CDR3 reads CSVVGLAGGRDEQFF. CDR3 DNA: TGCAGCGTTGTCGGGCTAGCGGGAGGTAGGGATGAGCAGTTCTTC.

The chain has TRBV4-3 and TRBJ1-4; D gene ambiguous. Germline-derived CDR1 and CDR2 are LGHNA and YSLEER. The CDR3 has 13 residues. V was trimmed by 0 bases and J by 7 bases, leaving 6 bases between them. The CDR3 bases are TGCGCCAGCAGCCAAGACCGAGGTGAAAAACTGTTTTTT. Translated: CASSQDRGEKLFF.

A few counts support this clone. The chain links TRBV7-9 to TRBJ2-1; a possible D gene is TRBD2 (7 bases). The CDR3 loop spans 16 amino acids. The germline V gene has CDR1 SEHNR and CDR2 FQNEAQ (reference sequence). Trimming left V 3 bases short and J 8 bases short, with 20 bases between. The CDR3 DNA reads TGTGCCAGCAGCTTCCCCAGGGGAGGGCCGGGGGATGAGCAGTTCTTC. The encoded protein is CASSFPRGGPGDEQFF.

This chain joins TRBV30 and TRBJ1-5; TRBD1 is a possible D gene (5 bases). Germline V gene sequence: CDR1 GTSNPN, CDR2 SVGIG (reference sequence). With 1 base removed from V and 7 bases from J, the gap between germline ends came to 14 bases. The CDR3 covers 14 residues. CDR3 in amino acids: CAWSAGSLRQPQHF. Here the CDR3 DNA reads TGTGCCTGGAGTGCAGGGTCGCTTCGACAGCCCCAGCATTTT. The full variable domain, in which reference TRBV30 and TRBJ1-5 provide the parts outside the CDR3, is SQTIHQWPATLVQPVGSPLSLECTVEGTSNPNLYWYRQAAGRGLQLLFYSVGIGQISSEVPQNLSASRPQDRQFILSSKKLLLSDSGFYLCAWSAGSLRQPQHFGDGTRLSIL.

The chain carries TRBV27 and TRBJ2-1; 10 nucleotides align to TRBD2. Germline V gives CDR1 MNHEY, CDR2 SMNVEV (reference sequence). This CDR3 comprises 16 residues. V gave up 4 bases and J gave up 3 bases; unmatched junction bases: 6. CDR3 amino acids: CASSSSSGGFYNEQFF. CDR3 nucleotide sequence: TGTGCCAGCAGTTCGTCTAGCGGGGGTTTCTACAATGAGCAGTTCTTC.

The chain uses TRBV4-1 and TRBJ1-3; maybe TRBD1 (5 bases). This CDR3 is built from 15 residues. The germline V gene has CDR1 MGHRA and CDR2 YSYEKL. The V and J ends lost 4 bases and 6 bases respectively, with 16 bases between them. Here the CDR3 DNA reads TGCGCCAGCAGCCGCGGGGGGAACGCTAAAAACACCATATATTTT. This sequence encodes CASSRGGNAKNTIYF.

This sequence joins TRBV6-1 and TRBJ1-1, with D possibly TRBD1 on 6 matching bases. This CDR3 comprises 15 residues. Trimming took 4 bases from V and 2 from J, leaving 14 bases between them. The germline gives CDR1 MNHNS, CDR2 SASEGT. CDR3 amino acids: CASSVRRGGNTEAFF. In DNA form, the CDR3 reads TGTGCCAGCAGTGTAAGGAGGGGGGGAAACACTGAAGCTTTCTTT.

The J gene is TRBJ2-5, the V gene TRBV7-2; no clear D gene. The CDR3 totals 15 residues. Germline CDR1 is SGHTA and CDR2 is FQGNSA. Trimming took 1 base from V and 5 from J, leaving 14 bases between them. CDR3 amino acids: CASSLDLVSSETQYF. CDR3 nucleotide sequence: TGTGCCAGCAGCTTAGATCTGGTTAGTTCGGAGACCCAGTACTTC.

V gene TRBV7-2 combines with J gene TRBJ2-5, with TRBD2 as a possible D gene (5 bases). Germline V gene sequence: CDR1 SGHTA, CDR2 FQGNSA. Trimming removed 0 bases from V and 4 bases from J, with 6 bases in between. The CDR3 totals 13 residues. CDR3 amino acids: CASSLAGRETQYF. The CDR3 DNA reads TGTGCCAGCAGCTTAGCGGGGAGAGAGACCCAGTACTTC.

The chain employs TRBV16 and TRBJ1-3, with TRBD1 as a possible D gene (5 bases). CDR3 length equals 14 residues. The V and J ends lost 2 bases and 4 bases respectively, with 9 bases between them. CDR1 KGHSY and CDR2 FQNENV come from the germline V gene. For the CDR3, the DNA is TGTGCCAGCAGCCAACAGGGTTCCGGAAACACCATATATTTT. Translated, it gives CASSQQGSGNTIYF. The whole variable domain, filled in from reference TRBV16 and TRBJ1-3, reads GEEVAQTPKHLVRGEGQKAKLYCAPIKGHSYVFWYQQVLKNEFKFLISFQNENVFDETGMPKERFSAKCLPNSPCSLEIQATKLEDSAVYFCASSQQGSGNTIYFGEGSWLTVV.

On this clone itself: Other DNA sequences in the sample encode the same CDR3. The chain carries TRBV7-2 and TRBJ1-2, with 7 bases aligning to TRBD1. Trimming took 1 base from V and 5 from J; bases not matched to a gene: 4. This CDR3 spans 14 amino acids. Germline CDR1 SGHTA, CDR2 FQGNSA. The CDR3 reads CASSLGNRGYGYTF. In DNA, the CDR3 is TGTGCCAGCAGCTTAGGAAACAGGGGTTATGGCTACACCTTC.

The rearrangement joins TRBV7-9 to TRBJ1-1; TRBD1 matches 7 bases. V lost 3 bases, J lost 7 bases, and 8 bases stayed unmatched. The CDR3 is 14 residues long. CDR1 is SEHNR, CDR2 FQNEAQ, per germline (reference sequence). The CDR3 nucleotides read TGTGCCAGCAGCTTGAGACAGGGAGGAGGTGAAGCTTTCTTT. This gives the protein CASSLRQGGGEAFF.

The chain employs TRBV5-1 and TRBJ2-5; the match to TRBD1 covers 8 bases. Germline V gives CDR1 SGHRS, CDR2 YFSETQ. V was pared by 0 bases and J by 4 bases, with 11 bases of the junction left unmatched. This CDR3 has 17 amino acids. The CDR3 here is CASSLAFTSRGRETQYF. CDR3 nucleotides: TGCGCCAGCAGCTTGGCCTTTACGTCCAGGGGGCGAGAGACCCAGTACTTC.